This TCR beta chain was sequenced during a study of regulatory T cells in long-lasting Graves disease. Points from the study as a whole: Only peripheral blood was studied, not thyroid tissue.

Relying on iRepertoire HTBI primers and Arm-PCR of CDR3 regions, the team built TCR beta libraries. Per the authors' pipeline: Identification yielded around 58 TRBV and under 15 TRBJ segments across samples. TCRdb re-derived calls from the multiplex PCR reads in MiXCR, one entry per CDR3 protein. TCRdb, rather than the study authors, made the V and J calls. The sample has hundreds of thousands of distinct CDR3 sequences, around 12% seen once. Time point in this sample: newly diagnosed GD, antithyroid drugs for less than 3 months. Extracted PBMC RNA gave rise to the TCR library. Diagnosing Graves' disease relied on the American Thyroid Association guidelines. V was pared by 1 base and J by 10 bases, with 16 bases between. The CDR3 runs to 14 residues. Per germline, CDR1 MGHDK and CDR2 SYGVNS. As concerns this clonotype: The antigen is undetermined.

The sample was also reused in another study, on T cells in Graves' hyperthyroidism and ophthalmopathy. That study adds: The study used the HTBI primer set for a first-round RT-PCR of the TCR CDR3.

The sequence came from a woman aged 25-40 years with Graves disease. The chain joins TRBV25-1 to TRBJ1-1, with a possible D match to TRBD1 (5 bases). Source: peripheral blood mononuclear cells (PBMCs), taken at new diagnosis, from a patient treated with antithyroid drugs. This chain's CDR3 is CASSESFDSPRAFF. CDR3 DNA sequence: TGTGCCAGCAGTGAATCGTTTGACAGCCCTCGAGCTTTCTTT.